These 16 T cell receptor beta chains came from one sample sequenced in a study of T cells after yellow fever vaccination. One entry per CDR3 protein, called by TCRdb with MiXCR from the 5' RACE reads. The sample includes around 400,000 distinct CDR3 sequences, more than 9% seen only once; the top ten take roughly 18%. This specimen was PBMCs, taken on the day of the first yellow fever vaccination. These receptors originate from a man aged 18 to 29 who received the YFV17D yellow fever vaccine.

This clonotype was detected a few times. The rearrangement links TRBV7-2 to TRBJ2-2; either TRBD1 or TRBD2 may supply D (5 bases each). The V gene lost 1 base and the J gene lost 6 bases, with 15 bases spanning the gap. The CDR3 is 16 amino acids. From germline, CDR1 is SGHTA and CDR2 FQGNSA. CDR3 sequence reads: CASSLVQGRDPGELFF. The CDR3 nucleotides are TGTGCCAGCAGCTTAGTCCAGGGTCGGGATCCCGGGGAGCTGTTTTTT.

This clonotype was observed a handful of times. The chain recombines TRBV25-1 with TRBJ2-1; 10 nucleotides line up with TRBD2. Trimming took 5 bases from V and 0 from J; bases not matched to a gene: 4. The length of the CDR3 is 16 residues. The germline gives CDR1 MGHDK, CDR2 SYGVNS. The CDR3 nucleotides are TGTGCCAGCAGTTCCCTAGCGGGGGACTCCTACAATGAGCAGTTCTTC. Protein sequence: CASSSLAGDSYNEQFF.

This clonotype showed up just a few times. The chain joins TRBV3-1 to TRBJ2-3; no clear D gene. The CDR3 loop spans 13 amino acids. Germline-derived CDR1 and CDR2 are LGHDT and YNNKEL (reference sequence). V dropped 4 bases and J dropped 4 bases, with 9 bases sitting between them. CDR3: CASSPSGSDTQYF. The DNA for the CDR3 is TGTGCCAGCAGCCCATCCGGGTCAGATACGCAGTATTTT.

This clonotype is a singleton in its sample. The chain uses TRBV3-1 and TRBJ2-7, with TRBD1 identical over 8 bases. Germline values: CDR1 LGHDT, CDR2 YNNKEL (reference sequence). The CDR3 is made up of 15 amino acids. The ends lost 4 bases at V and 4 bases at J; junction bases unmatched: 9. CDR3 DNA sequence: TGTGCCAGCAGCCCCGGGACAGGTTTCGTTTACGAGCAGTACTTC. It specifies CASSPGTGFVYEQYF.

This chain connects TRBV24-1 to TRBJ2-5; D might be TRBD2 (7 bases). The CDR3 totals 16 residues. Germline CDR1 reads KGHDR; CDR2 reads SFDVKD. V was pared by 2 bases and J by 2 bases, with 14 bases between. The DNA of the CDR3 is TGTGCCACCAGTGATTCGGGGGGACACATACAAGAGACCCAGTACTTC. Translation gives CATSDSGGHIQETQYF.

The V gene is TRBV7-8, the J gene TRBJ1-4; D unclear. CDR1 SGHVS and CDR2 FQNEAQ come from the germline V gene. This CDR3 has 15 amino acids. The V gene lost 3 bases and the J gene lost 4 bases, with 12 bases spanning the gap. CDR3 DNA sequence: TGTGCCAGCAGCTTCCCAGGCGTCCATAATGAAAAACTGTTTTTT. Its translation is CASSFPGVHNEKLFF.

The table lists this clonotype with many counts. The V gene is TRBV4-2, the J gene TRBJ1-1, with a weak D call TRBD1 (5 bases). Trimming took off 0 bases at V and 6 bases at J, with 14 bases between the two ends. This CDR3 region has 15 residues. Germline lookup yields CDR1 LGHNA and CDR2 YNFKEQ. DNA of the CDR3: TGTGCCAGCAGCCAAGATGTGGGGCGGAGCGCTGAAGCTTTCTTT. Protein: CASSQDVGRSAEAFF.

V gene TRBV6-5 combines with J gene TRBJ2-1; no clear D gene. Germline assignment: CDR1 MNHEY and CDR2 SVGAGI. V was clipped by 2 bases and J by 5 bases, with 7 bases between them. CDR3 size: 13 residues. The CDR3 protein is CASSYTQDNEQFF. In DNA form, the CDR3 reads TGTGCCAGCAGTTACACCCAAGACAATGAGCAGTTCTTC.

This clonotype was picked up a small number of times. The rearrangement joins TRBV30 to TRBJ2-3, with D possibly TRBD2 on 6 matching bases. Germline CDR1 and CDR2: GTSNPN and SVGIG (reference sequence). Deletions cut 3 bases from V and 5 bases from J, with 9 bases between. This CDR3 has 12 amino acids. CDR3 amino acids: CAWRKGGDTQYF. The CDR3, as DNA: TGTGCCTGGAGGAAGGGAGGAGATACGCAGTATTTT.

The rearrangement joins TRBV6-5 to TRBJ1-2; D call uncertain. This CDR3 contains 15 residues. Germline V gene sequence: CDR1 MNHEY, CDR2 SVGAGI. The V end lost 1 base, the J end lost 0 bases, and 9 bases lay between the germline ends. The CDR3 nucleotides read TGTGCCAGCAGTTACTTCCAGCAAACTAACTATGGCTACACCTTC. Translation gives CASSYFQQTNYGYTF.

The J gene is TRBJ2-3, the V gene TRBV20-1, with TRBD1 as a possible D gene (5 bases). The CDR3 has 12 amino acids. Germline loops: CDR1 DFQATT, CDR2 SNEGSKA (reference sequence). V lost 3 bases to trimming and J lost 6 bases, with 10 bases between them. The CDR3 sequence is CSASRQTDTQYF. The CDR3 region has the DNA TGCAGTGCTAGTCGACAGACGGATACGCAGTATTTT.

This sequence joins TRBV11-2 and TRBJ2-7, with 8 bases matching TRBD2. After removal of 1 base from V and 6 bases from J, the junction contained 8 bases not matched to a gene. Germline V gene lookup returns CDR1 SGHAT and CDR2 FQNNGV. CDR3 size: 15 residues. The CDR3 DNA reads TGTGCCAGCAGCTTAGGGTTCGGGGGGGGCGGCGAGCAGTACTTC. It codes for CASSLGFGGGGEQYF.

This chain connects TRBV19 to TRBJ1-2, with D perhaps TRBD1 (5 bases). Trimming stripped 5 bases from V and 4 bases from J, with 14 bases between. Germline CDR1 is LNHDA and CDR2 is SQIVND (reference sequence). The CDR3 is made up of 14 amino acids. The chain's CDR3 is CASSGLTGGYGYTF. The CDR3 DNA reads TGTGCCAGTAGTGGCCTTACAGGAGGCTATGGCTACACCTTC.

This chain joins TRBV19 and TRBJ2-3; a possible D gene is TRBD1 (6 bases). Trimming took off 5 bases at V and 2 bases at J, with 11 bases between the two ends. The CDR3 covers 14 residues. Germline lookup yields CDR1 LNHDA and CDR2 SQIVND (reference sequence). CDR3 DNA sequence: TGTGCCAGTAGTCTTGGACAGCCCACAGATACGCAGTATTTT. This gives the protein CASSLGQPTDTQYF.

The V call is TRBV11-2, the J call TRBJ2-3; 8 positions match TRBD2. V trimming: 5 bases; J trimming: 0 bases; junction bases outside the gene matches: 22. Germline values: CDR1 SGHAT, CDR2 FQNNGV. The CDR3 has 21 residues. CDR3 sequence (DNA): TGTGCCAGCAGCCGCCCGGCCCTATATGGCGGGGGGCGATCTAGCACAGATACGCAGTATTTT. Translated: CASSRPALYGGGRSSTDTQYF.

This clonotype was seen a few times. The J gene is TRBJ2-3, the V gene TRBV11-2; perhaps TRBD1 as D (5 bases). V was pared by 5 bases and J by 2 bases, with 11 bases between. CDR3 length: 14 amino acids. The germline CDR1 and CDR2 sequences are SGHAT and FQNNGV. Here the CDR3 reads CASSQTAITDTQYF. As DNA, the CDR3 is TGTGCCAGCAGCCAGACAGCAATCACAGATACGCAGTATTTT.